Presented here are 13 T cell receptor beta chains from one specimen sequenced in a study of cytomegalovirus exposure and HLA in healthy donors. Generated by immunoSEQ multiplex PCR, the TCRdb table keeps only in-frame clones and is missing some. Of approximately 220,000 clones in the sample, over 80% are singletons; the top ten hold about 1%. The sequenced sample consisted of PBMCs. The receptors originated from a woman younger than 35 in good health and CMV-seronegative.

The rearrangement uses TRBV7-2 and TRBJ2-1; D is perhaps TRBD1 (5 bases). The V end lost 1 base, the J end lost 6 bases, and 16 bases lay between the germline ends. The CDR3 loop spans 16 amino acids. The V gene's germline CDR1 is SGHTA and CDR2 FQGNSA. The DNA for the CDR3 is TGTGCCAGCAGCTTAGTGAATGGCAGGGTTGGCAATGAGCAGTTCTTC. This gives the protein CASSLVNGRVGNEQFF.

The genes are TRBV6-6 and TRBJ1-1; 7 nucleotides align to TRBD1. CDR1 and CDR2 (germline): MNHNY, SVGAGI (reference sequence). The CDR3 loop spans 16 amino acids. Losses at the gene ends were 3 bases for V and 2 bases for J; bases not matched to a gene: 9. The CDR3 protein is CASSYVSGGRNTEAFF. The CDR3 DNA follows: TGTGCCAGCAGTTATGTGTCAGGGGGACGAAACACTGAAGCTTTCTTT.

The rearrangement links TRBV6-5 to TRBJ1-2, with no clear D. Germline V gene lookup returns CDR1 MNHEY and CDR2 SVGAGI. This CDR3 contains 15 residues. Trimming left V 8 bases short and J 4 bases short, with 20 bases between. DNA of the CDR3: TGTGCCAGCGCAACCCCCCGACACCAACCCTATGGCTACACCTTC. It yields the protein CASATPRHQPYGYTF.

The chain has TRBV14 and TRBJ1-2, with D possibly matching TRBD1 (5 bases). CDR1 is SGHDN and CDR2 is FVKESK in the germline V gene. Trimming took 9 bases from V and 8 from J, leaving 22 bases between them. This CDR3 region has 14 residues. The CDR3, as DNA: TGTGCCAGTGAGATATCGGGCAGGGTAGGAGGCTACACCTTC. Translation gives CASEISGRVGGYTF. Looking up the rest from reference TRBV14 and TRBJ1-2 gives the full variable domain: EAGVTQFPSHSVIEKGQTVTLRCDPISGHDNLYWYRRVMGKEIKFLLHFVKESKQDESGMPNNRFLAERTGGTYSTLKVQPAELEDSGVYFCASEISGRVGGYTFGSGTRLTVV.

This chain links TRBV9 with TRBJ2-6; TRBD1 aligns across 8 bases. The J segment lost 2 bases and the V segment lost 3 bases, leaving 7 bases of the junction unmatched. The CDR3 sequence is 17 residues long. Germline lookup yields CDR1 SGDLS and CDR2 YYNGEE. The DNA of the CDR3 is TGTGCCAGCAGCGAGACAGGGGCCGAGGCTGGGGCCAACGTCCTGACTTTC. It codes for CASSETGAEAGANVLTF.

The chain employs TRBV19 and TRBJ2-7; 8 bases agree with TRBD1. The ends lost 4 bases at V and 6 bases at J; junction bases unmatched: 5. The V gene's germline CDR1 is LNHDA and CDR2 SQIVND (reference sequence). This CDR3 has 13 residues. The CDR3 region has the DNA TGTGCCAGTAGTACCGGGACAGGAACCGAGCAGTACTTC. Residues: CASSTGTGTEQYF.

The chain carries TRBV9 and TRBJ2-7, with a weak D call TRBD1 (6 bases). Germline V lookup: CDR1 SGDLS, CDR2 YYNGEE. This CDR3 spans 16 amino acids. Trimming cost V 4 bases and J 0 bases, with 17 bases left between them. The CDR3 is CASSPTGHLFSYEQYF. DNA for the CDR3: TGTGCCAGCAGCCCCACGGGACACCTATTCTCCTACGAGCAGTACTTC.

This clone occurred a few times. The V call is TRBV7-6, the J call TRBJ2-1; 9 nucleotides agree with TRBD1. CDR1 and CDR2 (germline): SGHVS, FNYEAQ. The CDR3 is 16 amino acids. Unmatched junction bases numbered 10, after V lost 5 bases and J lost 5 bases. The CDR3 DNA is TGTGCCAGCAGCCCGTGGGGACAGGGAACGAACAATGAGCAGTTCTTC. The encoded protein is CASSPWGQGTNNEQFF.

The V call is TRBV6-1, the J call TRBJ1-5; maybe TRBD1 (6 bases). This CDR3 region has 15 residues. Germline V CDR1 and CDR2: MNHNS, SASEGT. Between the trimmed V and J ends, which lost 3 bases and 5 bases, there was a span of 14 bases. The CDR3 bases are TGTGCCAGCAGTGAGGCAGGGGTCTCGTATCAGCCCCAGCATTTT. It is translated as CASSEAGVSYQPQHF.

This chain links TRBV30 with TRBJ2-3; D is unclear. This CDR3 is 13 amino acids long. The germline CDR1 and CDR2 sequences are GTSNPN and SVGIG (reference sequence). V was trimmed by 2 bases and J by 4 bases, leaving 10 bases between them. The CDR3: CAWSRVLADTQYF. CDR3 DNA sequence: TGTGCCTGGAGTCGGGTTCTCGCAGATACGCAGTATTTT.

The rearrangement links TRBV9 to TRBJ2-7; D is perhaps TRBD2 (6 bases). The CDR3 runs to 14 residues. CDR1 is SGDLS, CDR2 YYNGEE, per germline. V was cut by 3 bases and J by 3 bases, with 13 bases left in between. CDR3 amino acids: CASSDGTVGYEQYF. CDR3 coding DNA: TGTGCCAGCAGCGACGGGACTGTGGGCTACGAGCAGTACTTC. The whole variable domain, remainder taken from reference TRBV9 and TRBJ2-7, is DSGVTQTPKHLITATGQRVTLRCSPRSGDLSVYWYQQSLDQGLQFLIQYYNGEERAKGNILERFSAQQFPDLHSELNLSSLELGDSALYFCASSDGTVGYEQYFGPGTRLTVT.

The chain couples TRBV29-1 to TRBJ1-4; 8 bases match TRBD1. Per the germline V gene, CDR1 is SQVTM and CDR2 is ANQGSEA. V shed 8 bases, J shed 4 bases, and the junction held 12 bases outside the gene matches. The CDR3 runs 15 residues. The CDR3 DNA reads as TGCAGCTTCACCACCTCAGGGGGCTTTAATGAAAAACTGTTTTTT. It translates to CSFTTSGGFNEKLFF.

This clone has a single count. The chain's CDR3 is CASSLRTALSTDTQYF. The CDR3 nucleotides read TGCGCCAGCAGCCTAAGGACAGCGTTGAGCACAGATACGCAGTATTTT. This chain connects TRBV4-1 to TRBJ2-3, with D possibly TRBD1 on 6 matching bases. This CDR3 has 16 residues. Trimming cost V 4 bases and J 0 bases, with 14 bases left between them. Germline CDR1 reads MGHRA; CDR2 reads YSYEKL.